Here is one T cell receptor (beta chain) with its context. No antigen is known for it. V lost 5 bases and J 2 bases, leaving 9 bases between the germline ends. The CDR3 extends over 13 amino acids. Germline V gives CDR1 SGHTA, CDR2 FQGTGA. This specimen belongs to a study of T cell responses to AZD1222 COVID-19 vaccine. Study-wide results and limits: Dominant CD4 TCR responses targeted spike regions 160-218 and 743-854. Nearly half of spike-specific TCRs reportedly target variant regions that are unmutated in the B.1.351 and B.1.1.7 variants. AZD1222 recipients seropositive at baseline numbered only six or seven.

Some clones are missing from TCRdb's copy, which holds only in-frame ones; the method was immunoSEQ multiplex PCR. Among around 130,000 clones listed, 92% were seen once. This chain links TRBV7-3 with TRBJ1-1; D might be TRBD1 (5 bases). This sequence was found in an adult in good health. The specimen comprised peripheral blood, sampled on day 0 of AZD1222 vaccination. CDR3 in amino acids: CASSPGPNTEAFF. The CDR3, as DNA: TGTGCCAGCAGCCCAGGGCCCAACACTGAAGCTTTCTTT.